One sample yielded the 27 T cell receptor beta chains listed below, sequenced in a study of blood T cell repertoires in COVID-19. Libraries were prepared by immunoSEQ multiplex PCR; TCRdb keeps only in-frame clonotypes and omits some of them. Of around 220,000 clones listed, around 86% are singletons. The sample taken for sequencing was peripheral blood. The receptors here all came from a woman older than 75 with COVID-19, enrolled during active disease.

This clone came up a few times. The genes are TRBV28 and TRBJ2-2, with 7 bases identical to TRBD1. CDR1 MDHEN and CDR2 SYDVKM come from the germline V gene. The CDR3 loop spans 12 amino acids. Germline trimming cut 8 bases from V and 3 bases from J; bases unmatched to any gene: 0. CDR3 amino acids: CASDRDTGELFF. Here the CDR3 DNA reads TGTGCCAGCGACAGGGACACCGGGGAGCTGTTTTTT.

This clone was observed a handful of times. The junction and the germline gene differ at one end; a read error may be behind it. This chain's CDR3 is CASSLGGGRAENIQYF. The CDR3 nucleotides read TGTGCCAGCAGCTTAGGGGGCGGGAGAGCCGAAAACATTCAGTACTTC. The genes are TRBV11-3 and TRBJ2-4, with 7 bases identical to TRBD2. CDR3 size: 16 residues. The V gene's germline CDR1 is SGHNT and CDR2 YENEEA.

The genes are TRBV20-1 and TRBJ2-7, with 9 bases that match TRBD2. The CDR3 contains 13 residues. Germline lookup yields CDR1 DFQATT and CDR2 SNEGSKA (reference sequence). The V and J ends lost 3 bases and 6 bases, in that order; junction bases with no gene match: 6. The chain's CDR3 is CSASSGGGGEQYF. CDR3 in DNA: TGCAGTGCTAGTTCCGGCGGGGGGGGCGAGCAGTACTTC.

The chain carries TRBV21-1 and TRBJ2-7; the table's D call TRBD1 went unverified against the DNA. TRBV21-1 is a pseudogene. The CDR3 is made up of 18 amino acids. The CDR3 coding sequence is TGTGCCAGCAGCAAAGCGGGGACAGGCCGAGTAAGTAGGTACGAGCAGTACTTC. Residues: CASSKAGTGRVSRYEQYF.

This clone was picked up one time. The V gene is TRBV3-1 (or the pseudogene TRBV3-2), the J gene TRBJ2-5, with 15 bases fitting TRBD2. The CDR3 extends over 13 amino acids. The V gene's germline CDR1 is LGHDT and CDR2 YNNKEL (reference sequence). Trimming at V came to 10 bases and at J to 7 bases, leaving 4 bases not matched to a gene. This chain's CDR3 is CAKPGLAGGTQYF. As DNA, the CDR3 is TGTGCCAAGCCGGGACTAGCGGGAGGGACCCAGTACTTC.

This sequence joins TRBV11-2 and TRBJ2-7; tentative D call: TRBD1 (5 bases). V lost 3 bases and J 1 base, leaving 13 bases between the germline ends. CDR1 and CDR2 from the germline V gene are SGHAT and FQNNGV. The CDR3 contains 15 residues. CDR3 sequence reads: CASSFSDQGSYEQYF. The CDR3 region has the DNA TGTGCCAGCAGCTTCTCGGACCAGGGTTCCTACGAGCAGTACTTC.

The genes are TRBV30 and TRBJ2-2, with a tentative D call TRBD1 (6 bases). The CDR3 runs to 13 residues. Trimming removed 2 bases from V and 8 bases from J, with 12 bases in between. Germline values: CDR1 GTSNPN, CDR2 SVGIG (reference sequence). CDR3 protein: CAWSLQGLGELFF. The CDR3 DNA follows: TGTGCCTGGAGTCTCCAGGGGCTGGGGGAGCTGTTTTTT.

The V and J genes are TRBV6-5 and TRBJ2-7; 8 nucleotides align to TRBD1. V was clipped by 0 bases and J by 3 bases; unmatched bases: 4. Per the germline V gene, CDR1 is MNHEY and CDR2 is SVGAGI. The CDR3 has 15 residues. As DNA, the CDR3 is TGTGCCAGCAGTTACTCGCGACAGGGGCTCTACGAGCAGTACTTC. This sequence encodes CASSYSRQGLYEQYF.

This clone was detected only once. The chain uses TRBV28 and TRBJ1-6, with TRBD1 as a possible D gene (6 bases). Looked up from germline, CDR1 is MDHEN and CDR2 is SYDVKM. This CDR3 contains 17 residues. The V and J ends lost 7 bases and 0 bases respectively, with 16 bases between them. The CDR3 nucleotides read TGTGCCAGCAAATTAGTTAAAGGGGGCTCCTATAATTCACCCCTCCACTTT. As protein: CASKLVKGGSYNSPLHF.

The genes are TRBV3-1 (or the pseudogene TRBV3-2) and TRBJ2-1; D not resolved. V lost 4 bases and J 5 bases, leaving 6 bases between the germline ends. The CDR3 is 12 residues long. Germline-derived CDR1 and CDR2 are LGHDT and YNNKEL (reference sequence). Here the CDR3 DNA reads TGTGCCAGCAGCCCAGTTGACAATGAGCAGTTCTTC. It specifies CASSPVDNEQFF.

The chain recombines TRBV18 with TRBJ1-1; D remains ambiguous. V lost 3 bases to trimming and J lost 4 bases, with 15 bases between them. CDR3 length: 15 residues. The V gene's germline CDR1 is KGHSH and CDR2 LQKENI. CDR3 coding DNA: TGTGCCAGCTCACCTGAGGGAGCCGGGAGCACTGAAGCTTTCTTT. Amino acid sequence: CASSPEGAGSTEAFF.

This clone showed up just once. The genes are TRBV7-9 and TRBJ1-6, with 9 bases aligning to TRBD1. After removal of 4 bases from V and 7 bases from J, the junction contained 8 bases not matched to a gene. This CDR3 region has 16 residues. Per germline, CDR1 SEHNR and CDR2 FQNEAQ (reference sequence). This CDR3 is CASSSGTGLINSPLHF. In DNA form, the CDR3 reads TGTGCCAGCAGCTCCGGGACAGGGCTAATCAATTCACCCCTCCACTTT.

The chain joins TRBV18 to TRBJ1-2, with D tentatively TRBD1 (5 bases). CDR1 is KGHSH and CDR2 is LQKENI in the germline V gene. The CDR3 sequence is 15 residues long. V was clipped by 1 base and J by 0 bases, with 9 bases between them. The DNA for the CDR3 is TGTGCCAGCTCACCACAGGGGCGGACTAACTATGGCTACACCTTC. This sequence encodes CASSPQGRTNYGYTF. The complete variable domain, with remaining parts taken from reference TRBV18 and TRBJ1-2, reads NAGVMQNPRHLVRRRGQEARLRCSPMKGHSHVYWYRQLPEEGLKFMVYLQKENIIDESGMPKERFSAEFPKEGPSILRIQQVVRGDSAAYFCASSPQGRTNYGYTFGSGTRLTVV.

The CDR3 loop is CASSLAQGKVTGELFF. CDR3 sequence (DNA): TGTGCCAGCAGCTTAGCGCAGGGGAAGGTTACCGGGGAGCTGTTTTTT. The rearrangement joins TRBV7-9 to TRBJ2-2; D might be TRBD1 (6 bases). The CDR3 loop spans 16 amino acids. Trimming took 0 bases from V and 5 from J, leaving 13 bases between them. CDR1 is SEHNR and CDR2 is FQNEAQ in the germline V gene (reference sequence).

The chain links TRBV29-1 to TRBJ2-5, with D possibly TRBD2 on 6 matching bases. Germline loops: CDR1 SQVTM, CDR2 ANQGSEA. V gave up 7 bases and J gave up 5 bases, with 14 bases separating them. The CDR3 runs to 12 residues. CDR3 coding DNA: TGCAGCGGTAGTCCGGGAGTGGAGACCCAGTACTTC. Protein: CSGSPGVETQYF.

The gene calls are TRBV24-1 and TRBJ2-1; unclear D gene. The germline gives CDR1 KGHDR, CDR2 SFDVKD. The CDR3 is 11 residues long. V lost 4 bases and J 7 bases, leaving 4 bases between the germline ends. The CDR3 DNA reads as TGTGCCACCAGTGAGCGAAATGAGCAGTTCTTC. Translating gives CATSERNEQFF.

The rearrangement links TRBV5-1 to TRBJ1-2; D uncertain. Germline assignment: CDR1 SGHRS and CDR2 YFSETQ. This CDR3 is built from 12 residues. The V gene lost 4 bases and the J gene lost 1 base, with 5 bases spanning the gap. The CDR3 here is CASSPLNYGYTF. As DNA, the CDR3 is TGCGCCAGCAGCCCCCTTAACTATGGCTACACCTTC.

The gene calls are TRBV7-8 and TRBJ1-2; D might be TRBD1 (6 bases). The CDR3 runs 19 residues. Per the germline V gene, CDR1 is SGHVS and CDR2 is FQNEAQ. Trimming stripped 2 bases from V and 5 bases from J, with 27 bases between. CDR3: CASSLPWAGADHPKYGYTF. The DNA for the CDR3 is TGTGCCAGCAGCTTACCTTGGGCGGGGGCGGACCATCCCAAATATGGCTACACCTTC.

The rearrangement uses TRBV5-1 and TRBJ1-1; D gene unclear. V shed 4 bases and J shed 1 base, with 14 bases lying between them. The CDR3 is 15 residues long. Per germline, CDR1 SGHRS and CDR2 YFSETQ. The DNA of the CDR3 is TGCGCCAGCAGCCCATCGACCACGGGGAACACTGAAGCTTTCTTT. Amino acids: CASSPSTTGNTEAFF.

The rearrangement uses TRBV19 and TRBJ2-1, with unresolved D. Per germline, CDR1 LNHDA and CDR2 SQIVND (reference sequence). The CDR3 covers 15 residues. Trimming took off 2 bases at V and 0 bases at J, with 8 bases between the two ends. The CDR3 bases are TGTGCCAGTAGTATATTCCCGAGCTCCTACAATGAGCAGTTCTTC. Translated: CASSIFPSSYNEQFF.

The chain links TRBV5-1 to TRBJ1-4; a possible D gene is TRBD1 (5 bases). The germline V gene encodes CDR1 SGHRS and CDR2 YFSETQ. V lost 2 bases to trimming and J lost 11 bases, with 19 bases between them. The CDR3 length is 15 residues. The CDR3 here is CASSFDDSTLGKLFF. The CDR3 DNA sequence: TGCGCCAGCAGCTTTGATGACAGCACCCTGGGGAAACTGTTTTTT.

The rearrangement joins TRBV7-9 to TRBJ1-2; possible D gene TRBD1, 6 bases. In germline, CDR1 is SEHNR, CDR2 FQNEAQ (reference sequence). This CDR3 comprises 14 residues. V was trimmed by 7 bases and J by 0 bases, leaving 12 bases between them. CDR3 in amino acids: CASIDTGTNYGYTF. DNA of the CDR3: TGTGCCAGCATAGATACAGGGACTAACTATGGCTACACCTTC.

The rearrangement links TRBV30 to TRBJ1-1, with 8 bases identical to TRBD1. The germline gives CDR1 GTSNPN, CDR2 SVGIG (reference sequence). V was pared by 3 bases and J by 1 base, with 4 bases of the junction left unmatched. The CDR3 has 14 residues. CDR3 sequence: CAWSTGTGNTEAFF. The CDR3 region has the DNA TGTGCCTGGAGCACCGGGACAGGGAACACTGAAGCTTTCTTT.

This chain links TRBV7-9 with TRBJ1-6; D unclear. Looked up from germline, CDR1 is SEHNR and CDR2 is FQNEAQ (reference sequence). Between the trimmed V and J ends, which lost 1 base and 3 bases, there was a span of 7 bases. The CDR3 runs to 15 residues. CDR3 loop: CASSLGGSYNSPLHF. CDR3 coding DNA: TGTGCCAGCAGCTTAGGAGGCAGCTATAATTCACCCCTCCACTTT. The full variable domain, completed using reference TRBV7-9 and TRBJ1-6, is DTGVSQNPRHKITKRGQNVTFRCDPISEHNRLYWYRQTLGQGPEFLTYFQNEAQLEKSRLLSDRFSAERPKGSFSTLEIQRTEQGDSAMYLCASSLGGSYNSPLHFGNGTRLTVT.

The J gene is TRBJ1-6, the V gene TRBV19, with D perhaps TRBD1 (6 bases). The germline V gene has CDR1 LNHDA and CDR2 SQIVND (reference sequence). There are 16 residues in the CDR3. V was cut by 3 bases and J by 7 bases, with 16 bases left in between. The chain's CDR3 is CASSMIRTVGNSPLHF. As DNA, the CDR3 is TGTGCCAGTAGTATGATTAGGACAGTCGGGAATTCACCCCTCCACTTT.

V usage is TRBV6-2 or TRBV6-3 and J usage is TRBJ1-2; 7 bases fit TRBD1. This CDR3 comprises 14 residues. Per germline, CDR1 MNHEY and CDR2 SVGEGT. The trim removed 4 bases at V and 4 bases at J, leaving 6 bases unmatched. CDR3 sequence: CASSSLGTVYGYTF. In nucleotides, the CDR3 is TGTGCCAGCAGTTCGCTAGGGACAGTCTATGGCTACACCTTC.

This chain uses TRBV9 with TRBJ1-1; D perhaps matches TRBD1 (6 bases). The germline V gene encodes CDR1 SGDLS and CDR2 YYNGEE. The CDR3 covers 17 residues. Trimming took off 0 bases at V and 6 bases at J, with 21 bases between the two ends. CDR3 coding DNA: TGTGCCAGCAGCGTAGCTACAGGGTGGACACCCCAGGCTGAAGCTTTCTTT. It specifies CASSVATGWTPQAEAFF.